Presented here are 28 T cell receptor beta chains from one specimen sequenced in a study of PD-L1 blockade in urothelial cancer. The repertoire was sequenced with immunoSEQ multiplex PCR; TCRdb's copy has only in-frame clones and lacks some. The repertoire holds about 57,000 clones, with just over 85% as singletons. Sequences were derived from PBMCs, sampled around atezolizumab (anti-PD-L1) treatment. The receptors here all came from a man between 45 and 60 years old with urothelial cancer.

The gene calls are TRBV2 and TRBJ1-1; D is perhaps TRBD1 (6 bases). The germline V gene has CDR1 SNHLY and CDR2 FYNNEI. The V end lost 7 bases, the J end lost 1 base, and 16 bases lay between the germline ends. This CDR3 region has 15 residues. This chain's CDR3 is CASIRQGHKNTEAFF. The CDR3 DNA is TGTGCCAGCATAAGGCAGGGGCATAAGAACACTGAAGCTTTCTTT.

This clone was observed a handful of times. This chain joins TRBV27 and TRBJ1-3; D gene ambiguous. Trimming left V 7 bases short and J 4 bases short, with 11 bases between. The CDR3 extends over 13 amino acids. Germline V gives CDR1 MNHEY, CDR2 SMNVEV (reference sequence). As DNA, the CDR3 is TGTGCCAGCAAGTCGGGAAACGGAAACACCATATATTTT. Translating gives CASKSGNGNTIYF.

The chain joins TRBV13 to TRBJ2-7; D may be TRBD2 (5 bases). The CDR3 totals 13 residues. Trimming stripped 2 bases from V and 3 bases from J, with 8 bases between. CDR1 is PRHDT, CDR2 FYEKMQ, per germline (reference sequence). DNA for the CDR3: TGTGCCAGCAGCTTATTCGGGAACTACGAGCAGTACTTC. This sequence encodes CASSLFGNYEQYF. Complete variable domain (other parts from reference TRBV13 and TRBJ2-7): AAGVIQSPRHLIKEKRETATLKCYPIPRHDTVYWYQQGPGQDPQFLISFYEKMQSDKGSIPDRFSAQQFSDYHSELNMSSLELGDSALYFCASSLFGNYEQYFGPGTRLTVT.

This chain uses TRBV28 with TRBJ1-2; the D is unclear. Germline loops: CDR1 MDHEN, CDR2 SYDVKM. V lost 8 bases, J lost 0 bases, and 22 bases lay in between. The CDR3 length is 17 residues. The CDR3 sequence is CASGVLAGRKANYGYTF. The DNA of the CDR3 is TGTGCCAGCGGAGTCCTCGCCGGGAGGAAAGCTAACTATGGCTACACCTTC.

V usage is TRBV4-1 and J usage is TRBJ2-3; TRBD2 aligns across 10 bases. CDR1 and CDR2 (germline): MGHRA, YSYEKL. The CDR3 totals 16 residues. The V segment lost 5 bases and the J segment 3 bases; nucleotides outside the gene matches: 8. The CDR3 DNA follows: TGCGCCAGCAGCACCTCACTAGCGGGGTGGACAGATACGCAGTATTTT. Amino acids: CASSTSLAGWTDTQYF.

This chain connects TRBV19 to TRBJ2-1; tentative D call: TRBD2 (5 bases). Germline CDR1 is LNHDA and CDR2 is SQIVND (reference sequence). This CDR3 is built from 15 residues. V lost 6 bases to trimming and J lost 0 bases, with 12 bases between them. The CDR3 DNA reads as TGTGCCAGTAGGTTGTACGGGAACTCCTACAATGAGCAGTTCTTC. Residues: CASRLYGNSYNEQFF.

The chain employs TRBV4-2 and TRBJ2-1; TRBD2 matches 7 bases. Germline values: CDR1 LGHNA, CDR2 YNFKEQ. V trimming: 6 bases; J trimming: 3 bases; junction bases outside the gene matches: 11. There are 16 residues in the CDR3. The CDR3 nucleotides read TGTGCCAGCAGTCAGACCTTAGCGGGCCACTACAATGAGCAGTTCTTC. Translated: CASSQTLAGHYNEQFF.

J is TRBJ1-4 and V is TRBV4-1; unclear D gene. V was clipped by 4 bases and J by 5 bases, with 17 bases between them. The CDR3 consists of 16 residues. CDR1 and CDR2 from the germline V gene are MGHRA and YSYEKL. CDR3 amino acids: CASSPLWQAPNEKLFF. Written as DNA, the CDR3 is TGCGCCAGCAGCCCCCTGTGGCAGGCCCCGAATGAAAAACTGTTTTTT.

The CDR3 nucleotides are TGTGCCAGCTCACCACGGCCTAGCCAAGAGACCCAGTACTTC. As protein: CASSPRPSQETQYF. The rearrangement links TRBV18 to TRBJ2-5; D unclear. Germline-derived CDR1 and CDR2 are KGHSH and LQKENI. Between the trimmed V and J ends, which lost 1 base and 1 base, there was a span of 7 bases. This CDR3 is built from 14 residues.

The chain joins TRBV6-5 to TRBJ1-4; 9 bases are a match to TRBD1. There are 15 residues in the CDR3. After removal of 6 bases from V and 7 bases from J, the junction contained 9 bases not matched to a gene. CDR1 and CDR2 from the germline V gene are MNHEY and SVGAGI. In nucleotides, the CDR3 is TGTGCCAGCAGGATGTACAGGGGGCGAGGTGAAAAACTGTTTTTT. Residues: CASRMYRGRGEKLFF.

The V gene is TRBV2, the J gene TRBJ1-1; 9 nucleotides match TRBD1. The V and J ends lost 5 bases and 5 bases, in that order; junction bases with no gene match: 9. CDR3 length equals 15 residues. The V gene's germline CDR1 is SNHLY and CDR2 FYNNEI. In nucleotides, the CDR3 is TGTGCCAGCAGTCGGGGGACAGGGCAGGGGACTGAAGCTTTCTTT. Its protein product is CASSRGTGQGTEAFF.

This clone was recorded only once. This sequence joins TRBV6-5 and TRBJ2-7, with 8 bases identical to TRBD2. The CDR3 spans 15 residues. From germline, CDR1 is MNHEY and CDR2 SVGAGI. Trimming cost V 0 bases and J 6 bases; bases outside gene matches: 7. Here the CDR3 DNA reads TGTGCCAGCAGTTACTCGAATGCGGGAGGTCTCGAGCAGTACTTC. It translates to CASSYSNAGGLEQYF.

This clone appeared a single time. The chain employs TRBV28 and TRBJ1-3; possible D gene TRBD1, 5 bases. This CDR3 region has 17 residues. With 8 bases removed from V and 0 bases from J, the gap between germline ends came to 20 bases. Germline CDR1 and CDR2: MDHEN and SYDVKM. Here the CDR3 reads CASGSGADVGSGNTIYF. The CDR3 DNA sequence: TGTGCCAGCGGAAGTGGGGCAGACGTCGGCTCTGGAAACACCATATATTTT.

The chain carries TRBV30 and TRBJ1-1, with D maybe TRBD1 (6 bases). Germline values: CDR1 GTSNPN, CDR2 SVGIG (reference sequence). V lost 1 base, J lost 4 bases, and 16 bases lay in between. This CDR3 is built from 15 residues. The CDR3 region is CAWSALGGAVTEAFF. In nucleotides, the CDR3 is TGTGCCTGGAGTGCCCTAGGGGGGGCGGTCACTGAAGCTTTCTTT.

This sequence joins TRBV9 and TRBJ2-1; the match to TRBD2 covers 13 bases. Germline CDR1 reads SGDLS; CDR2 reads YYNGEE. The CDR3 contains 18 residues. Trimming removed 0 bases from V and 7 bases from J; junction bases left unmatched: 10. CDR3 bases: TGTGCCAGCAGCGTAGGTGCCCCACTAGCGGGAGGGCCGAATGAGCAGTTCTTC. Translating gives CASSVGAPLAGGPNEQFF.

The gene calls are TRBV25-1 and TRBJ2-1; 8 bases line up with TRBD2. V gave up 3 bases and J gave up 7 bases; unmatched junction bases: 8. This CDR3 comprises 15 residues. CDR1 and CDR2 (germline): MGHDK, SYGVNS. The CDR3 reads CASSDPAGALNEQFF. CDR3 DNA sequence: TGTGCCAGCAGTGACCCAGCGGGAGCGCTTAATGAGCAGTTCTTC.

The sample holds one count of this clone. The chain recombines TRBV28 with TRBJ2-6, with 13 bases that match TRBD2. V was pared by 6 bases and J by 0 bases, with 5 bases of the junction left unmatched. CDR3 length: 18 amino acids. Germline values: CDR1 MDHEN, CDR2 SYDVKM. The CDR3 region is CASSRTSGSSSGANVLTF. The CDR3 nucleotides read TGTGCCAGCAGCCGGACTAGCGGGAGTAGCTCTGGGGCCAACGTCCTGACTTTC.

The V gene is TRBV27, the J gene TRBJ2-1; 7 bases are a match to TRBD2. V dropped 6 bases and J dropped 9; count of bases not matched to a gene: 8. CDR1 is MNHEY, CDR2 SMNVEV, per germline (reference sequence). The CDR3 has 13 amino acids. The CDR3 sequence: CASRWEGPGEQFF. The CDR3 DNA is TGTGCCAGCAGGTGGGAGGGCCCCGGTGAGCAGTTCTTC.

The chain carries TRBV7-2 and TRBJ2-5; the match to TRBD2 covers 7 bases. J gave up 7 bases and V 7 bases, and 12 bases lay outside the gene matches. This CDR3 is 14 amino acids long. Germline V gene data show CDR1 as SGHTA and CDR2 as FQGNSA. This CDR3 is CASTPQGGGGTQYF. The DNA for the CDR3 is TGTGCCAGCACCCCCCAGGGCGGCGGGGGGACCCAGTACTTC.

CDR3: CASFELTGELFF. DNA for the CDR3: TGTGCCAGCTTCGAGTTAACCGGGGAGCTGTTTTTT. The chain employs TRBV11-2 and TRBJ2-2; unclear D gene. Germline CDR1 is SGHAT and CDR2 is FQNNGV. The CDR3 totals 12 residues. Trimming removed 8 bases at V and 5 bases at J, with 9 bases between.

The V call is TRBV27, the J call TRBJ1-6; the match to TRBD1 covers 8 bases. Unmatched junction bases numbered 5, after V lost 4 bases and J lost 9 bases. From germline, CDR1 is MNHEY and CDR2 SMNVEV (reference sequence). CDR3 length equals 14 residues. The CDR3 sequence is CASSSTGGISPLHF. CDR3 nucleotide sequence: TGTGCCAGCAGTTCAACAGGGGGTATTTCACCCCTCCACTTT.

CDR3 region: CASSLASGRAYNEQFF. For the CDR3, the DNA is TGTGCCAGCAGCTTGGCTAGCGGGAGGGCCTACAATGAGCAGTTCTTC. V is TRBV7-9 and J is TRBJ2-1; TRBD2 matches 12 bases. The J segment lost 2 bases and the V segment lost 3 bases, leaving 2 bases of the junction unmatched. The CDR3 consists of 16 residues. CDR1 SEHNR and CDR2 FQNEAQ come from the germline V gene (reference sequence).

This chain links TRBV6-5 with TRBJ1-2; D gene uncertain. There are 14 residues in the CDR3. V was pared by 0 bases and J by 8 bases, with 13 bases between. The germline gives CDR1 MNHEY, CDR2 SVGAGI. The CDR3 sequence: CASSYSTNARGYTF. The CDR3 nucleotides are TGTGCCAGCAGTTACTCGACAAACGCAAGAGGCTACACCTTC.

A few counts support this clone. The rearrangement joins TRBV4-1 to TRBJ2-5, with 7 bases aligning to TRBD2. Germline CDR1 and CDR2: MGHRA and YSYEKL. Trimming removed 0 bases from V and 5 bases from J; junction bases left unmatched: 9. The CDR3 loop spans 16 amino acids. The CDR3 loop is CASSQDEARGWETQYF. CDR3 DNA sequence: TGCGCCAGCAGCCAAGACGAGGCGCGGGGGTGGGAGACCCAGTACTTC.

This chain uses TRBV2 with TRBJ2-5, with 15 bases that match TRBD2. The CDR3 runs 16 residues. The germline V gene has CDR1 SNHLY and CDR2 FYNNEI. Unmatched junction bases numbered 6, after V lost 5 bases and J lost 5 bases. The CDR3 loop is CASSPGLAGGPETQYF. As DNA, the CDR3 is TGTGCCAGCAGTCCGGGACTAGCGGGAGGTCCGGAGACCCAGTACTTC.

This clone showed up just once. The chain links TRBV4-1 to TRBJ2-1; the match to TRBD1 covers 8 bases. The V and J ends lost 1 base and 7 bases, in that order; junction bases with no gene match: 15. Looked up from germline, CDR1 is MGHRA and CDR2 is YSYEKL. CDR3 length equals 18 residues. The CDR3 coding sequence is TGCGCCAGCAGCCAAGCCCTACAGGGGGTGGGCCGAGGGAATGAGCAGTTCTTC. Translating it yields CASSQALQGVGRGNEQFF.

The chain links TRBV28 to TRBJ1-5, with D possibly being TRBD1 (5 bases). Trimming stripped 5 bases from V and 7 bases from J, with 15 bases between. This CDR3 has 14 residues. Germline V gene lookup returns CDR1 MDHEN and CDR2 SYDVKM. CDR3 protein: CASSPRRGGQPQHF. The CDR3 DNA reads TGTGCCAGCAGTCCGCGAAGGGGAGGACAGCCCCAGCATTTT. Drawing the rest from reference TRBV28 and TRBJ1-5, the complete variable domain is DVKVTQSSRYLVKRTGEKVFLECVQDMDHENMFWYRQDPGLGLRLIYFSYDVKMKEKGDIPEGYSVSREKKERFSLILESASTNQTSMYLCASSPRRGGQPQHFGDGTRLSIL.

This chain joins TRBV30 and TRBJ2-7, with TRBD1 identical over 7 bases. CDR3 length: 14 residues. Germline V gives CDR1 GTSNPN, CDR2 SVGIG (reference sequence). The ends lost 2 bases at V and 1 base at J; junction bases unmatched: 5. The CDR3: CAWSPWDRSYEQYF. CDR3 coding DNA: TGTGCCTGGAGTCCCTGGGACAGATCCTACGAGCAGTACTTC.